This T cell receptor (beta chain) was obtained from a study of vaccination and CD4 T cells after COVID-19 (dated by TCRdb to between 2021 and 2024). Study-wide context: Convalescent patients had a positive SARS-CoV-2 result on nasal swab PCR, and of these patients, several had mild disease and one had severe disease. Six males and four females were included in the convalescent cohort, with two Hispanic individuals, seven Caucasians, two Asians and one multiracial person represented. Participants got two doses of the Pfizer-BioNTech BNT162b2 vaccine (n=8) or two doses of the Moderna mRNA-1273 vaccine (n=2). Post-COVID blood samples from convalescent patients were collected a median of roughly 100 days after diagnosis, with a range of 35 to 161 days. Post-vaccine blood samples were collected a median of about 72 days after the second vaccine dose, ranging from roughly 12 to 250 days. Overlapping spike peptide pools from SARS-CoV-2 and from the common cold coronaviruses HCoV-NL63, HCoV-OC43 and HCoV-229E were used as culture stimuli. Control cultures received a CEFX viral epitope pool as the positive control, an HIV-1 Nef peptide pool as the negative control, or no peptide. In 10 COVID-19 convalescent patients and 4 infection-naive healthy vaccine recipients, researchers compared the spike-specific CD4+ TCR repertoire from before mRNA vaccination with the repertoire from after.

The paper as a whole reports these results and caveats: The median count of SARS-CoV-2-reactive clonotypes went up from 20 to 25 after infection to 38 after vaccination, although the change was not significant. Of the vaccine-specific clones in convalescent patients, 304 of 307, or nearly all, reacted only to SARS-CoV-2 spike and did not cross-react with common cold coronaviruses. In convalescent patients, a median approximately 90% of post-vaccine SARS-CoV-2-reactive clones were detected only after vaccination, suggesting vaccine-specific priming. Relatively few convalescent patients were included in the study, and early timepoints after natural infection were not analyzed.

Comment on this clonotype: Its antigen is still unknown. No much larger clone exists at a distance of one base, and base qualities are not known.

The treatment or condition label for this specimen denotes: roughly 10-day PBMC culture with coronavirus spike peptide pools or control peptides (ViraFEST assay). To expand antigen-specific T cells with peptide pools and then pick out the expanded clonotypes through TCR sequencing, the study relied on the ViraFEST assay. The positive SARS-CoV-2 PCR tests of the convalescent patients were dated from March to December 2020, before the Alpha, Beta and Delta variants emerged in the United States. Each well held 1.5 million to 2.5 million PBMCs cultured with roughly 10 ug/ml peptide pools in IMDM containing approximately 5% human AB serum and roughly 10 IU/ml IL-2. Half of the culture medium was replaced with fresh IL-2-containing medium on days 3 and 7. Once the cells had been in culture for over 9 days, the EasySep CD4+ T cell isolation kit was used to isolate CD4+ T cells by negative selection. PBMCs were separated from whole blood using Ficoll-Paque Plus gradient centrifugation and then either used fresh or cryopreserved at -140C. Each culture condition was generally run in triplicate wells.

The library was produced with PCR. DNA from cultured CD4+ T cells was subjected to TCR sequencing with the Oncomine TCR Beta short-read assay at the Johns Hopkins FTIC core. The QIAamp micro DNA kit was used to extract genomic DNA from the cultured CD4+ T cells. The Oncomine TCR Beta libraries from cultured CD4+ T cells were pooled using unique dual indexes and then sequenced on an Illumina iSeq 100. Concerning the study's data processing: Non-productive sequences were removed, and CDR3s that did not start with C, did not end with F or W, or were shorter than 7 amino acids were discarded. Antigen-specific clonotypes were identified using the MANAFEST web application through comparison of peptide-stimulated wells with reference and other culture wells. Positive clones required FDR below 0.05, an odds ratio above 5, and productive frequency above 0.1% in at least two of three replicate wells. Cross-reactive clonotypes were defined as significantly expanded in both SARS-CoV-2 spike wells and at least one common cold coronavirus spike condition. CDR3 homology was assessed with Levenshtein distances (stringdist) and unrooted phylogenetic trees (ape) in R version 3.6.1. TCRdb reanalyzed the raw reads on its own, using fastp at Q25 for trimming and MiXCR for clone calling, and kept in-frame beta chains. Rows matching on CDR3 protein sequence are summarized as one entry with the most common DNA and genes. These V and J calls originate from TCRdb's pipeline instead of the authors' own analysis. This sample comprises approximately 14,000 distinct CDR3 sequences, around 56% of them detected only once. The ten most abundant clones make up 9.5% to 15% of the sample.

Ends trimmed: V by 5 bases, J by 7 bases; bases unmatched to a gene: 12. The CDR3 numbers 17 residues from cysteine through phenylalanine. Only the CDR3 region is kept as DNA, spanning 51 bases read in frame from base 1. CDR1 SGHVS and CDR2 FNYEAQ were looked up in the germline V gene. The source is a human donor who had recovered from COVID-19. The sequenced sample consisted of CD4+ T cells from blood, cultured in vitro. The chain is made from TRBV7-6 and TRBJ2-4; 12 bases in the junction line up with TRBD1. The DNA sequence reads TGTGCCAGCAGCCCGCGCGGGACAGGGGGCTCGGAGAACATTCAGTACTTC. It encodes CASSPRGTGGSENIQYF.